Here is one TCR beta chain with its context. The CDR3 has 13 amino acids. V lost 4 bases, J lost 3 bases, and 7 bases lay in between. From germline, CDR1 is WSHSY and CDR2 SAAADI. These data belong to a study of blood T cell repertoires in COVID-19. On the study more broadly: Both acute and convalescent COVID-19 samples were obtained from the United States, Italy and Spain. PBMCs, B-cell-depleted T cells, or T cells provided the cDNA or gDNA that made up the material.

Per the original data handling: Amplification of reference gene primers provided the estimated nucleated cell counts. The table came from immunoSEQ multiplex PCR; TCRdb's copy has only in-frame clones and leaves some out. V and J calls plus clone size are reproduced from that table; the DNA served to infer D and trimming. The repertoire consists of some 80,000 clones, with approximately 90% occurring once and the leading ten covering roughly a fifth. This clonotype was sampled from a human donor in a cohort sampled during active COVID-19. The rearrangement joins TRBV10-2 to TRBJ2-1; a possible D gene is TRBD2 (6 bases). Sample: peripheral blood. CDR3 bases: TGCGCCAGCAGTGGCGGGGACTACAATGAGCAGTTCTTC. Translated, it gives CASSGGDYNEQFF.